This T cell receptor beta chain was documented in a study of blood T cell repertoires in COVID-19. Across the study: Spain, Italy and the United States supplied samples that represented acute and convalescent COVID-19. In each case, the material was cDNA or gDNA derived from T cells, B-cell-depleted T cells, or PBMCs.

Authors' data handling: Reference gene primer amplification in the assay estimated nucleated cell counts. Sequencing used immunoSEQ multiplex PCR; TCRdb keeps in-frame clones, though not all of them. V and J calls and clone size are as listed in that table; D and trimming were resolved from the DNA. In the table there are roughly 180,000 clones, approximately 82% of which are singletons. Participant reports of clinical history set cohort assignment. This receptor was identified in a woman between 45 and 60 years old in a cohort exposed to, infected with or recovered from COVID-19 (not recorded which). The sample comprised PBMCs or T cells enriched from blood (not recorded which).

In nucleotides, the CDR3 is TGCGCCAGCAGCTTGGTTTGGGCGGGGAGTCTCGGGGATACGCAGTATTTT. This sequence encodes CASSLVWAGSLGDTQYF. The chain recombines TRBV5-1 with TRBJ2-3; perhaps TRBD2 as D (6 bases). The CDR3 has 17 residues. V was trimmed by 0 bases and J by 6 bases, leaving 20 bases between them. Germline CDR1 SGHRS, CDR2 YFSETQ.